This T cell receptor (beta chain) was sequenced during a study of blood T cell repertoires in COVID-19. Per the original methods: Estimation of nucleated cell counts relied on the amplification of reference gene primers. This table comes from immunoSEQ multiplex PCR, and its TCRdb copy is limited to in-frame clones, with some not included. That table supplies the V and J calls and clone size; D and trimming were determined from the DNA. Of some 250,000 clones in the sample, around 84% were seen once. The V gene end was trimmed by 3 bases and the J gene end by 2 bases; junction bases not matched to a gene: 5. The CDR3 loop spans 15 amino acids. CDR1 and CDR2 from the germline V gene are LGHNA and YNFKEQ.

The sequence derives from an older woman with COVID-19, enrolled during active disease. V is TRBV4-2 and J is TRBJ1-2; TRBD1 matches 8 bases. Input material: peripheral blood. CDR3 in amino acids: CASSQDRDRNYGYTF. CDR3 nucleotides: TGTGCCAGCAGCCAGGACCGGGACAGGAACTATGGCTACACCTTC.